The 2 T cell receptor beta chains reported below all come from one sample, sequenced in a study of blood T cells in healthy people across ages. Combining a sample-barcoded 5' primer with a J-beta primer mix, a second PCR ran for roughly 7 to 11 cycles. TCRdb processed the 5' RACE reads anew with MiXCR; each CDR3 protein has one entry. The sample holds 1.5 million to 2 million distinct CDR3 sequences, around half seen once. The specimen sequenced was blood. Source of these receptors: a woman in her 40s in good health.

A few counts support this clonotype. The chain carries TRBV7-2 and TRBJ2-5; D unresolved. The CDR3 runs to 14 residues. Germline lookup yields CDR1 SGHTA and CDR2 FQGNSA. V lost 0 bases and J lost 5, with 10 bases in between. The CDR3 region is CASSLAPPQETQYF. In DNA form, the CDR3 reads TGTGCCAGCAGCTTAGCACCCCCCCAGGAGACCCAGTACTTC.

CDR3 loop: CASSLVSRLIDTQYF. CDR3 nucleotide sequence: TGTGCCAGCAGCTTAGTTAGCAGGCTCATTGATACGCAGTATTTT. The J gene is TRBJ2-3, the V gene TRBV7-2; D remains ambiguous. V lost 1 base and J lost 6, with 14 bases in between. Germline lookup yields CDR1 SGHTA and CDR2 FQGNSA. The CDR3 is 15 residues long.